The 2 T cell receptor beta chains reported below all come from one sample, sequenced in a study of T cell clonality in common variable immunodeficiency. Only in-frame clones appear in the TCRdb table, and some are missing; sequencing was by immunoSEQ multiplex PCR. Observed in the sample are approximately 37,000 clones, none of them singletons. Sequenced sample: peripheral blood mononuclear cells. The receptors were sampled from a person between 18 and 75 years old in good health.

This clone was counted at least ten times. The sequence runs out 3 residues before the end of the CDR3; the remainder is reconstructed from the germline J gene. J is TRBJ2-6 and V is TRBV19, with D possibly TRBD1 on 6 matching bases. With 5 bases removed from V and 0 bases from J, the gap between germline ends came to 8 bases. The germline V gene has CDR1 LNHDA and CDR2 SQIVND (reference sequence). The CDR3 is 15 residues long. The CDR3 bases that were read are TGTGCCAGTAGTTCACAGGGCTCTGGGGCCAACGTC. Encoded protein: CASSSQGSGANV. The whole CDR3 region reads CASSSQGSGANVLTF.

There are many counts of this clone. Sequencing ends 3 residues short of the CDR3 end; the germline J gene provides the rest. The chain employs TRBV13 and TRBJ2-5; D perhaps matches TRBD1 (6 bases). This CDR3 has 16 amino acids. V was clipped by 4 bases and J by 2 bases, with 17 bases between them. Germline V gene sequence: CDR1 PRHDT, CDR2 FYEKMQ (reference sequence). The CDR3: CASSSYPRTEQETQYF. The CDR3 bases that were read are TGTGCCAGCAGCTCGTACCCCCGGACAGAACAAGAGACC. Variable domain in full (rest from reference TRBV13 and TRBJ2-5): AAGVIQSPRHLIKEKRETATLKCYPIPRHDTVYWYQQGPGQDPQFLISFYEKMQSDKGSIPDRFSAQQFSDYHSELNMSSLELGDSALYFCASSSYPRTEQETQYFGPGTRLLVL.